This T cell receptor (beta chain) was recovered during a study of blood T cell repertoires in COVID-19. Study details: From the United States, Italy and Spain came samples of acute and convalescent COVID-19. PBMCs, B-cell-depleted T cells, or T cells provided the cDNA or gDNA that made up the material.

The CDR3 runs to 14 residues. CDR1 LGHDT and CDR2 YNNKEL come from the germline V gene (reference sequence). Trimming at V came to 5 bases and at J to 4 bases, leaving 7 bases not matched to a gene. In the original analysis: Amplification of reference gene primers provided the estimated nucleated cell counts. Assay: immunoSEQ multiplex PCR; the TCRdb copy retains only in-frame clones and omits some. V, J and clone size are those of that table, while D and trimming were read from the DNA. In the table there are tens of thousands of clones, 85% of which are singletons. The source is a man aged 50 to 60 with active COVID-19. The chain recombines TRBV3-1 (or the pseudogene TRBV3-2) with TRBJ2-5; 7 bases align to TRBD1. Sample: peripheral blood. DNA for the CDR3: TGTGCCAGCAGCGACGACAGGGCGCGAGAGACCCAGTACTTC. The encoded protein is CASSDDRARETQYF.